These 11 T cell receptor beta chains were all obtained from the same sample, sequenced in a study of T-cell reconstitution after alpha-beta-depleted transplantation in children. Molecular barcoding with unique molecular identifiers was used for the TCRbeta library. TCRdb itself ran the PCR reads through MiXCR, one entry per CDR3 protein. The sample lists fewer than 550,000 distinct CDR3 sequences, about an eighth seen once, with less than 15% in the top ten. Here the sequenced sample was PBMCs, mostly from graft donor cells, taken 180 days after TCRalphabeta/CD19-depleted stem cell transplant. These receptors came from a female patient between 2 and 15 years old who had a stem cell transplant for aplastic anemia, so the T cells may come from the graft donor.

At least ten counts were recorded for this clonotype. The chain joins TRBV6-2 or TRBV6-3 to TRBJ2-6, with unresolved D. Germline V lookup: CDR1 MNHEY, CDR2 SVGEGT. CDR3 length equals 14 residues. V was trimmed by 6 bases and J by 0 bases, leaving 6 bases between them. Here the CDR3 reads CASRSASGANVLTF. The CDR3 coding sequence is TGTGCCAGCAGGTCGGCCTCTGGGGCCAACGTCCTGACTTTC.

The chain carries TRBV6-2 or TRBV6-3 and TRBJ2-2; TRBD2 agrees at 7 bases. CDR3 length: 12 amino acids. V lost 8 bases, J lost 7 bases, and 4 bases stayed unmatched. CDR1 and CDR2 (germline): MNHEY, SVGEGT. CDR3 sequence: CASGAGNGELFF. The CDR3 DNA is TGTGCCAGCGGAGCGGGAAACGGGGAGCTGTTTTTT.

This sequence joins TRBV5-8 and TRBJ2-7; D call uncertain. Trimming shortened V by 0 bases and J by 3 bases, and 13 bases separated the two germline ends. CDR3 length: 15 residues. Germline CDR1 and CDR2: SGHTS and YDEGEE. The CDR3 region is CASSLVALIVYEQYF. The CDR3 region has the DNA TGTGCCAGCAGCTTGGTAGCCCTAATCGTCTACGAGCAGTACTTC.

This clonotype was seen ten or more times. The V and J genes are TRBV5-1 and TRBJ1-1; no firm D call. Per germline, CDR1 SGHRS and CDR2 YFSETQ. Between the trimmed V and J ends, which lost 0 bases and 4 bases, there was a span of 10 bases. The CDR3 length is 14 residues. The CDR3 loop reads CASSLGVSGTEAFF. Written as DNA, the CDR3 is TGCGCCAGCAGCTTGGGGGTTTCGGGCACTGAAGCTTTCTTT.

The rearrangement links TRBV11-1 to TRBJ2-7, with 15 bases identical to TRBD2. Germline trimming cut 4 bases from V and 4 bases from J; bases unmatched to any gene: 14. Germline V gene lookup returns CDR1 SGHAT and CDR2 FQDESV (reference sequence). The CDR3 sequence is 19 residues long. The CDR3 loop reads CASSSGGLAGGPLRYEQYF. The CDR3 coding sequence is TGTGCCAGCAGCTCCGGCGGACTAGCGGGAGGGCCTTTACGATACGAGCAGTACTTC.

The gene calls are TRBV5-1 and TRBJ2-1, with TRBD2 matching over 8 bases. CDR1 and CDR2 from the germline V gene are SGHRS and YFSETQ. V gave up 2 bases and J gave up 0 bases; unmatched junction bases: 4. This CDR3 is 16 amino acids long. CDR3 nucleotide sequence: TGCGCCAGCAGCTTAGCGGGAGCTAACTCCTACAATGAGCAGTTCTTC. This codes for CASSLAGANSYNEQFF.

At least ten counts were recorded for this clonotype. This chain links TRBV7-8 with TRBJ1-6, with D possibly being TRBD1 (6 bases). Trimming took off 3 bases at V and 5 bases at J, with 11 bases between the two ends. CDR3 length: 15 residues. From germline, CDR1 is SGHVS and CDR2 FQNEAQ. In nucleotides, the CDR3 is TGTGCCAGCAGCTTTGGGACACATGATAATTCACCCCTCCACTTT. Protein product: CASSFGTHDNSPLHF.

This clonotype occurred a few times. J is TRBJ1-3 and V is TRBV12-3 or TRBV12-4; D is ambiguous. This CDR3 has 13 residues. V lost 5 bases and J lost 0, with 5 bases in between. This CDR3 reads CASSPYSGNTIYF. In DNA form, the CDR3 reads TGTGCCAGCAGTCCATACTCTGGAAACACCATATATTTT.

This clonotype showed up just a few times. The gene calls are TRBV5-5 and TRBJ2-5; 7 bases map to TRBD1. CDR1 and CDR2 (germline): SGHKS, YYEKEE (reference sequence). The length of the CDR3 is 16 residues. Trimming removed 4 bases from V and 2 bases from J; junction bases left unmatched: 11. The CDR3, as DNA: TGTGCCAGCAGCCAACGAAACAGGGGCCCACAAGAGACCCAGTACTTC. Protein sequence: CASSQRNRGPQETQYF.

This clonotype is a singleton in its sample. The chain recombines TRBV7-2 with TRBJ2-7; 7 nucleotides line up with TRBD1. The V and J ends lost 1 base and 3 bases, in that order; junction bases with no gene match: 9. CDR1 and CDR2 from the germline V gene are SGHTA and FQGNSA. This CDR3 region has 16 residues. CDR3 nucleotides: TGTGCCAGCAGCTTAGTGTCCGGGACAGCGTACTACGAGCAGTACTTC. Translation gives CASSLVSGTAYYEQYF.

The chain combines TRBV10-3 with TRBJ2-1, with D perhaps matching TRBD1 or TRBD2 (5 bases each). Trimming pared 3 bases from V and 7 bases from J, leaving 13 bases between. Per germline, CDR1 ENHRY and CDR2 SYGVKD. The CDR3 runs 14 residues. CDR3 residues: CAISERGVRNEQFF. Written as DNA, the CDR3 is TGTGCCATCAGTGAAAGAGGGGTTCGGAATGAGCAGTTCTTC.